Below, 26 T cell receptor beta chains from the same sample are listed, as sequenced in a study of T-cell memory formation after mild COVID-19 (dated by TCRdb to the early 2020s). Library method: 5' RACE. Reads for this sample came from an Illumina NovaSeq 6000. TCRdb trimmed the raw reads at Q25, called clones with MiXCR and kept productive beta chains. Rows merge per CDR3 protein into single entries with the most common DNA and genes. The sample data list about 470,000 distinct CDR3 sequences, and roughly 25% of these were observed just once. Of the sample, 9.5% to 15% is held by the ten largest clones. Sequencing input: PBMCs or a T cell subset sorted from them (not recorded which). Receptor source: an adult woman who had mild COVID-19 (a few samples of this study predate the infection). The sample titles of this study are shuffled in the database, so cell type and time point are left out; the donor was told from shared clones.

This clonotype appeared a few times. V and J are TRBV7-2 and TRBJ2-5; 7 nucleotides agree with TRBD1. The V segment lost 4 bases and the J segment 3 bases; nucleotides outside the gene matches: 5. Germline assignment: CDR1 SGHTA and CDR2 FQGNSA. The CDR3 consists of 14 residues. In DNA, the CDR3 is TGTGCCAGCAGCTCGACAGGGATCGAAGAGACCCAGTACTTC. This gives the protein CASSSTGIEETQYF.

The gene calls are TRBV24-1 and TRBJ2-7, with 7 bases matching TRBD1. Germline lookup yields CDR1 KGHDR and CDR2 SFDVKD. The CDR3 is 15 residues long. J was trimmed by 0 bases and V by 3 bases; bases with no gene match: 4. CDR3 DNA sequence: TGTGCCACCAGTGATCACCGGACAGGCTCCTACGAGCAGTACTTC. Encoded protein: CATSDHRTGSYEQYF.

The chain is built from TRBV7-2 and TRBJ2-3, with D uncertain. Germline loops: CDR1 SGHTA, CDR2 FQGNSA. The length of the CDR3 is 14 residues. Trimming cost V 6 bases and J 4 bases, with 14 bases left between them. The CDR3 protein is CASSSPLTADTQYF. DNA of the CDR3: TGTGCCAGCAGTTCCCCGCTAACTGCAGATACGCAGTATTTT.

The gene calls are TRBV7-6 and TRBJ2-5, with D perhaps assigned TRBD1 or TRBD2 (5 bases each). V was trimmed by 1 base and J by 1 base, leaving 13 bases between them. The CDR3 length is 16 residues. From germline, CDR1 is SGHVS and CDR2 FNYEAQ. CDR3 protein: CASSLDEGTVQETQYF. The CDR3 bases are TGTGCCAGCAGCTTAGACGAGGGGACGGTCCAAGAGACCCAGTACTTC.

This chain joins TRBV20-1 and TRBJ1-4; D gene unclear. Per the germline V gene, CDR1 is DFQATT and CDR2 is SNEGSKA (reference sequence). The V end lost 6 bases, the J end lost 0 bases, and 14 bases lay between the germline ends. This CDR3 has 15 residues. CDR3 in amino acids: CSAPPLRTTNEKLFF. The CDR3, as DNA: TGCAGTGCGCCCCCCCTCCGCACAACTAATGAAAAACTGTTTTTT.

This sequence joins TRBV4-2 and TRBJ1-1; a weak D match, TRBD1 (5 bases). Germline V lookup: CDR1 LGHNA, CDR2 YNFKEQ. V lost 0 bases, J lost 0 bases, and 8 bases lay in between. This CDR3 is built from 15 residues. The CDR3 nucleotides read TGTGCCAGCAGCCAAGATCAGGGTTTGAACACTGAAGCTTTCTTT. Translating gives CASSQDQGLNTEAFF.

This clonotype has ten or more counts. The chain combines TRBV5-1 with TRBJ2-5; maybe TRBD2 (6 bases). The CDR3 length is 14 residues. CDR1 and CDR2 from the germline V gene are SGHRS and YFSETQ. V was shortened by 4 bases and J by 4 bases, with 14 bases between the two germline ends. The CDR3 nucleotides are TGCGCCAGCAGCCCCGTGGCGGGGAGAGAGACCCAGTACTTC. This codes for CASSPVAGRETQYF.

This clonotype was detected a few times. The chain couples TRBV24-1 to TRBJ2-5; 9 positions match TRBD1. The J segment lost 2 bases and the V segment lost 5 bases, leaving 5 bases of the junction unmatched. Germline V CDR1 and CDR2: KGHDR, SFDVKD. This CDR3 has 15 amino acids. In DNA form, the CDR3 reads TGTGCCACCAGTGGAACCGGGACAGGGCAAGAGACCCAGTACTTC. It specifies CATSGTGTGQETQYF.

This clonotype has just a few counts. This chain links TRBV6-5 with TRBJ1-6, with D perhaps matching TRBD1 (5 bases). The length of the CDR3 is 14 residues. The germline V gene has CDR1 MNHEY and CDR2 SVGAGI. The V end lost 2 bases, the J end lost 4 bases, and 6 bases lay between the germline ends. CDR3 in DNA: TGTGCCAGCAGTTACGGGGGGTATAATTCACCCCTCCACTTT. Translation: CASSYGGYNSPLHF.

The chain uses TRBV20-1 and TRBJ2-5; no firm D call. Per the germline V gene, CDR1 is DFQATT and CDR2 is SNEGSKA (reference sequence). V was cut by 3 bases and J by 5 bases, with 19 bases left in between. The CDR3 runs to 15 residues. CDR3 loop: CSARAPIGLVETQYF. CDR3 coding DNA: TGCAGTGCTAGGGCCCCAATAGGGCTGGTGGAGACCCAGTACTTC.

The CDR3 nucleotides are TGTGCCAGCAGCTTGTTGCGGAACCATCAGACCACAGATACGCAGTATTTT. Translating gives CASSLLRNHQTTDTQYF. V and J are TRBV11-2 and TRBJ2-3; unclear D gene. Trimming took off 3 bases at V and 2 bases at J, with 18 bases between the two ends. From germline, CDR1 is SGHAT and CDR2 FQNNGV. This CDR3 has 17 residues.

This chain links TRBV7-9 with TRBJ1-1; TRBD1 aligns across 8 bases. V lost 5 bases to trimming and J lost 0 bases; unmatched junction nucleotides: 5. The CDR3 sequence is 15 residues long. From germline, CDR1 is SEHNR and CDR2 FQNEAQ (reference sequence). CDR3 protein: CASSQTGDLNTEAFF. CDR3 nucleotide sequence: TGTGCCAGCAGCCAGACAGGGGACCTGAACACTGAAGCTTTCTTT.

The DNA of the CDR3 is TGTGCCAGCAGAATACAGGGGAGAAGAGGGAACACTGAAGCTTTCTTT. This gives the protein CASRIQGRRGNTEAFF. The chain couples TRBV6-6 to TRBJ1-1, with 7 bases aligning to TRBD1. This CDR3 spans 16 amino acids. The V gene's germline CDR1 is MNHNY and CDR2 SVGAGI (reference sequence). After removal of 6 bases from V and 1 base from J, the junction contained 11 bases not matched to a gene.

The V and J genes are TRBV2 and TRBJ1-5; TRBD1 is a possible D gene (6 bases). This CDR3 region has 13 residues. Germline V gene data show CDR1 as SNHLY and CDR2 as FYNNEI. V was shortened by 8 bases and J by 11 bases, with 19 bases between the two germline ends. CDR3 sequence: CASAPGEAIAQHF. CDR3 DNA sequence: TGTGCCAGCGCCCCAGGGGAGGCTATCGCCCAGCATTTT. The full variable domain, with the rest looked up from reference TRBV2 and TRBJ1-5, is EPEVTQTPSHQVTQMGQEVILRCVPISNHLYFYWYRQILGQKVEFLVSFYNNEISEKSEIFDDQFSVERPDGSNFTLKIRSTKLEDSAMYFCASAPGEAIAQHFGDGTRLSIL.

In its sample, this clonotype was seen a few times. The chain is built from TRBV7-9 and TRBJ2-5, with 9 positions matching TRBD1. V lost 5 bases and J lost 3; bases outside the gene matches: 10. Germline loops: CDR1 SEHNR, CDR2 FQNEAQ (reference sequence). This CDR3 contains 16 residues. The CDR3 nucleotides read TGTGCCAGCAGCCCGCTACAGGGGGCAGGAGAAGAGACCCAGTACTTC. Amino acids: CASSPLQGAGEETQYF.

This chain uses TRBV3-1 with TRBJ2-1; perhaps TRBD1 as D (5 bases). Trimming took off 3 bases at V and 10 bases at J, with 13 bases between the two ends. Germline V gene sequence: CDR1 LGHDT, CDR2 YNNKEL (reference sequence). This CDR3 has 13 residues. For the CDR3, the DNA is TGTGCCAGCAGCCAGAAGGGGATCGGGGAGCAGTTCTTC. Translation gives CASSQKGIGEQFF.

This clonotype occurred a few times. Written as DNA, the CDR3 is TGTGCCAGCAGCGTTCCGGGGGGGCCCGGCAATGAGCAGTTCTTC. Translation: CASSVPGGPGNEQFF. This chain links TRBV5-6 with TRBJ2-1; 8 nucleotides line up with TRBD2. CDR1 is SGHDT and CDR2 is YYEEEE in the germline V gene. V dropped 4 bases and J dropped 6; count of bases not matched to a gene: 9. The CDR3 has 15 amino acids.

This clonotype was seen a few times. This chain links TRBV24-1 with TRBJ2-3, with 10 bases fitting TRBD1. Germline loops: CDR1 KGHDR, CDR2 SFDVKD. The CDR3 runs 13 residues. V lost 9 bases and J lost 5; bases outside the gene matches: 4. The DNA for the CDR3 is TGTGCCACCCGGGACAGGGGAAAAGATACGCAGTATTTT. This translates into CATRDRGKDTQYF.

This clonotype came up a few times. The CDR3 here is CASSSSGTGYNEQFF. The CDR3 DNA is TGTGCCAGCAGCTCCTCCGGGACAGGGTACAATGAGCAGTTCTTC. The chain joins TRBV7-9 to TRBJ2-1, with TRBD1 matching over 9 bases. The ends lost 4 bases at V and 4 bases at J; junction bases unmatched: 5. CDR1 SEHNR and CDR2 FQNEAQ come from the germline V gene (reference sequence). The CDR3 length is 15 residues.

This clonotype was counted a few times. This chain connects TRBV28 to TRBJ2-7; D gene ambiguous. The CDR3 covers 12 residues. Between the trimmed V and J ends, which lost 4 bases and 5 bases, there was a span of 9 bases. Germline V gives CDR1 MDHEN, CDR2 SYDVKM. The CDR3 DNA is TGTGCCAGCAGTTCCTACTGGGACGAGCAGTACTTC. This encodes CASSSYWDEQYF.

The chain links TRBV5-1 to TRBJ1-1; D may be TRBD1 (6 bases). This CDR3 region has 16 residues. Trimming pared 1 base from V and 1 base from J, leaving 14 bases between. The germline V gene has CDR1 SGHRS and CDR2 YFSETQ. CDR3 in DNA: TGCGCCAGCAGCTTGAGGGGGGGGCCGGGGAACACTGAAGCTTTCTTT. Translating it yields CASSLRGGPGNTEAFF.

V is TRBV6-2 or TRBV6-3 and J is TRBJ2-7, with a weak D call TRBD1 (5 bases). The CDR3 contains 13 residues. The ends were cut back, 6 bases at V and 2 bases at J, with 11 bases in the middle. CDR1 MNHEY and CDR2 SVGEGT come from the germline V gene. CDR3 sequence (DNA): TGTGCCAGCAGCCTAGAGGACACCTACGAGCAGTACTTC. This codes for CASSLEDTYEQYF.

In its sample, this clonotype was seen a few times. This chain joins TRBV10-3 and TRBJ2-7; 9 bases align to TRBD1. The V gene's germline CDR1 is ENHRY and CDR2 SYGVKD. This CDR3 region has 15 residues. V shed 3 bases, J shed 4 bases, and the junction held 7 bases outside the gene matches. This CDR3 reads CAISDQRDRVYEQYF. In DNA form, the CDR3 reads TGTGCCATCAGTGACCAGCGGGACAGGGTGTACGAGCAGTACTTC.

This clonotype was found a few times. The rearrangement links TRBV5-1 to TRBJ1-2, with 7 positions matching TRBD1. The CDR3 totals 14 residues. Trimming took 5 bases from V and 1 from J; bases not matched to a gene: 5. Germline V CDR1 and CDR2: SGHRS, YFSETQ. The CDR3, as DNA: TGCGCCAGCAGACGCGGACAGGATAACTATGGCTACACCTTC. Its translation is CASRRGQDNYGYTF.

This chain joins TRBV5-1 and TRBJ2-1; D is unresolved. Trimming took off 0 bases at V and 12 bases at J, with 13 bases between the two ends. This CDR3 spans 13 amino acids. From germline, CDR1 is SGHRS and CDR2 YFSETQ. The CDR3 is CASSLETPGAQFF. The CDR3 DNA reads TGCGCCAGCAGCTTGGAGACTCCCGGTGCGCAGTTCTTC.

The V gene is TRBV3-1, the J gene TRBJ1-1; D unresolved. The CDR3 has 13 residues. V lost 4 bases and J 5 bases, leaving 11 bases between the germline ends. CDR1 is LGHDT, CDR2 YNNKEL, per germline (reference sequence). CDR3: CASSRALGTEAFF. Written as DNA, the CDR3 is TGTGCCAGCAGCCGGGCCCTCGGGACTGAAGCTTTCTTT. The full variable domain, with the rest looked up from reference TRBV3-1 and TRBJ1-1, is DTAVSQTPKYLVTQMGNDKSIKCEQNLGHDTMYWYKQDSKKFLKIMFSYNNKELIINETVPNRFSPKSPDKAHLNLHINSLELGDSAVYFCASSRALGTEAFFGQGTRLTVV.